The clone carrying this T cell receptor (beta chain) was observed many times. What it recognizes is unknown. This entry is derived from a study of T cells in Graves' hyperthyroidism and ophthalmopathy. Study-level information: Any treatment followed the collection of peripheral blood at initial diagnosis.

Germline lookup yields CDR1 SGHTS and CDR2 YDEGEE. The CDR3 spans 13 residues. V was shortened by 0 bases and J by 11 bases, with 14 bases between the two germline ends. Aged 18 to 65, the patients had hyperthyroidism that was newly diagnosed and had lasted under 2 months. Uncontrolled infection, other autoimmune disease, pregnancy and lactation each barred patients from inclusion. Researchers took RNA transcripts and amplified the TCR beta CDR3 regions from them. The TCR CDR3 first-round RT-PCR relied on the HTBI primer set. TCRdb recomputed calls from the multiplex PCR reads with MiXCR, one row per CDR3 protein. There are around 300,000 distinct CDR3 sequences in the sample; around 13% occur only once, and 7.9% lies in the top ten. Study-level points and caveats: Most clonotypes expanded in the thyroid (above 0.001) were also present in blood.

The TCR comes from a woman in her 40s with Graves' hyperthyroidism. The chain is built from TRBV5-8 and TRBJ1-1; D is unclear. Sequenced material: blood. As DNA, the CDR3 is TGTGCCAGCAGCTTGGCCGGTAGGGAAGACGCTTTCTTT. Its translation is CASSLAGREDAFF.